This T cell receptor (beta chain) stems from a study of blood T cell repertoires in COVID-19. The wider study: The origin of the acute and convalescent COVID-19 samples was the United States, Italy and Spain. In each case, the material was cDNA or gDNA derived from T cells, B-cell-depleted T cells, or PBMCs.

Original methodology: Amplified reference gene primers provided the basis for estimating nucleated cell counts. The assay was immunoSEQ multiplex PCR, and TCRdb's table has in-frame clones only and misses some. V and J calls and clone size are those listed in that table; D and trimming were worked out from the DNA. The sample comprises some 280,000 clones, 70% to 90% of which are singletons, and around 13% rests with the top ten. CDR3 length equals 14 residues. Germline loops: CDR1 MNHEY, CDR2 SMNVEV (reference sequence). Trimming stripped 3 bases from V and 5 bases from J, with 13 bases between. This receptor was taken from a woman aged 55 to 70 with acute or convalescent COVID-19. The chain employs TRBV27 and TRBJ1-1; tentatively, D is TRBD1 (6 bases). The specimen was peripheral blood. CDR3 region: CASSFGGARTEAFF. The CDR3, as DNA: TGTGCCAGCAGTTTCGGGGGGGCGCGAACTGAAGCTTTCTTT.